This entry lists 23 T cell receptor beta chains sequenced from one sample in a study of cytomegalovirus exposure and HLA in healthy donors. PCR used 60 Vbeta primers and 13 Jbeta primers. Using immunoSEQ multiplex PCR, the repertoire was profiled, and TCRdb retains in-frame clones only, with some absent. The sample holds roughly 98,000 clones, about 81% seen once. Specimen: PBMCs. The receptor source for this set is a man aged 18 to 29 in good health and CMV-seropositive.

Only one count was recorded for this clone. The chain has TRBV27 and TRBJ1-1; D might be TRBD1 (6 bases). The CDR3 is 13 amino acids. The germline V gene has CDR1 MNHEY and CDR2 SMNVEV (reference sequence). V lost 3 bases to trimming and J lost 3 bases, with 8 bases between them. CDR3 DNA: TGTGCCAGCAGTTTTGCAGGGGACACTGAAGCTTTCTTT. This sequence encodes CASSFAGDTEAFF.

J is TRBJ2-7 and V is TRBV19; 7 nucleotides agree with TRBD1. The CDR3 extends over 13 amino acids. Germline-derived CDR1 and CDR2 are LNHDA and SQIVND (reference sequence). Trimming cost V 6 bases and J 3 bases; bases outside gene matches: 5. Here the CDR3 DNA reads TGTGCCAGTAGCCCGGGACAGAGCTACGAGCAGTACTTC. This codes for CASSPGQSYEQYF.

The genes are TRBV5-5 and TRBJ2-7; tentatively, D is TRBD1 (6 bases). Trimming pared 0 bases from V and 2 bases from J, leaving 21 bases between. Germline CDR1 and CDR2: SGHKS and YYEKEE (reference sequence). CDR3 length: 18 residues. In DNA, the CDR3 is TGTGCCAGCAGCTTGGCCGGGACAACCGGCGCCCAAACCTACGAGCAGTACTTC. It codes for CASSLAGTTGAQTYEQYF.

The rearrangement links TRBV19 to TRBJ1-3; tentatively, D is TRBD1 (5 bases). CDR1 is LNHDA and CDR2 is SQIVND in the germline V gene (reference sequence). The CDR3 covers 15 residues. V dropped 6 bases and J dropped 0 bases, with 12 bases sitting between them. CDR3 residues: CASSRDLDSGNTIYF. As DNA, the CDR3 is TGTGCCAGTAGCCGGGACTTGGACTCTGGAAACACCATATATTTT.

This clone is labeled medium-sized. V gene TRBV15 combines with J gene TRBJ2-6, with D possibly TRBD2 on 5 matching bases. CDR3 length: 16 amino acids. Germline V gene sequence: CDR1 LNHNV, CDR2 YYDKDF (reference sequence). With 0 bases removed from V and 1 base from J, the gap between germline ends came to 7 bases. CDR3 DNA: TGTGCCACCAGCAGAGATCGCGGGTCTGGGGCCAACGTCCTGACTTTC. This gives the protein CATSRDRGSGANVLTF.

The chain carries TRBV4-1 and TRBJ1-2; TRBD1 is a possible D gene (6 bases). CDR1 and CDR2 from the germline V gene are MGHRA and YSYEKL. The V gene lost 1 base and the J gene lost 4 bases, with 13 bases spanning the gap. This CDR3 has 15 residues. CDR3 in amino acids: CASSQVGQRGYGYTF. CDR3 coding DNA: TGCGCCAGCAGCCAAGTGGGACAACGGGGCTATGGCTACACCTTC.

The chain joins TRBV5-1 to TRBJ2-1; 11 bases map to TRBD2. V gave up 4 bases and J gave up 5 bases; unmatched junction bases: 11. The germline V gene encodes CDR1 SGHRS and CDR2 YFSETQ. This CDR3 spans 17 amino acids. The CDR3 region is CASSGGLAGRRDNEQFF. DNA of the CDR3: TGCGCCAGCAGCGGCGGACTAGCGGGCCGGCGGGACAATGAGCAGTTCTTC.

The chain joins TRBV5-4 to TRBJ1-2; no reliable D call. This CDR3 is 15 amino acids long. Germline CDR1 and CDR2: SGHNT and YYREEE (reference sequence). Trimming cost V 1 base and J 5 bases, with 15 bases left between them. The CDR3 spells CASSLPEAPHYGYTF. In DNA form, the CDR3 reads TGTGCCAGCAGCTTGCCCGAGGCCCCCCATTATGGCTACACCTTC. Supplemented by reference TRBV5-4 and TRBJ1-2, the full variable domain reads ETGVTQSPTHLIKTRGQQVTLRCSSQSGHNTVSWYQQALGQGPQFIFQYYREEENGRGNFPPRFSGLQFPNYSSELNVNALELDDSALYLCASSLPEAPHYGYTFGSGTRLTVV.

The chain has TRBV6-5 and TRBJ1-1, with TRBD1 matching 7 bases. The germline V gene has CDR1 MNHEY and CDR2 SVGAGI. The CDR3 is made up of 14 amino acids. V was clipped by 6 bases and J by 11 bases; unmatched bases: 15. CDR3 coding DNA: TGTGCCAGCAGCCCCGGGACAGCCGCTCCGGAGGCTTTCTTT. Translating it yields CASSPGTAAPEAFF.

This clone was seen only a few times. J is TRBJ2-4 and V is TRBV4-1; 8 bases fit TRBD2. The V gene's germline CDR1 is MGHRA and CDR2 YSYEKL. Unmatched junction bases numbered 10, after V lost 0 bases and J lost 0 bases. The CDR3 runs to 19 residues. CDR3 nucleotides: TGCGCCAGCAGCCAAGATCCAGCGGGGGAGACCCTAGCCAAAAACATTCAGTACTTC. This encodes CASSQDPAGETLAKNIQYF.

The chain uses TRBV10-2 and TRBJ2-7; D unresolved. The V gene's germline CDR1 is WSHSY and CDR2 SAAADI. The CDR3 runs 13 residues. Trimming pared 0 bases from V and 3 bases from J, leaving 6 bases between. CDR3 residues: CASSESTGYEQYF. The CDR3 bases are TGCGCCAGCAGTGAGTCGACGGGCTACGAGCAGTACTTC.

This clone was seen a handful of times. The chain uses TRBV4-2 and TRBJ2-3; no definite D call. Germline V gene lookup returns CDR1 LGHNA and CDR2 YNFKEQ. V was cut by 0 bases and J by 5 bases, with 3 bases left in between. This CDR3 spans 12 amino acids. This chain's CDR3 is CASSQDRDTQYF. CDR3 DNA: TGTGCCAGCAGCCAAGATCGAGATACGCAGTATTTT.

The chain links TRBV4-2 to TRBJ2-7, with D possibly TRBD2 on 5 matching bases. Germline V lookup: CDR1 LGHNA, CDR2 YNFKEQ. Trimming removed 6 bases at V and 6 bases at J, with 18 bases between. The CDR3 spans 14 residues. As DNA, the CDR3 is TGTGCCAGCAGTAACTACGAACTACGGGGCGAGCAGTACTTC. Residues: CASSNYELRGEQYF.

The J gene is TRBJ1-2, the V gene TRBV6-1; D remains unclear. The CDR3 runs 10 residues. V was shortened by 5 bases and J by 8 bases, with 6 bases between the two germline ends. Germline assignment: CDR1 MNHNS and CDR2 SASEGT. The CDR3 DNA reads TGTGCCAGCAGTTTCAGAGGCTACACCTTC. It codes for CASSFRGYTF.

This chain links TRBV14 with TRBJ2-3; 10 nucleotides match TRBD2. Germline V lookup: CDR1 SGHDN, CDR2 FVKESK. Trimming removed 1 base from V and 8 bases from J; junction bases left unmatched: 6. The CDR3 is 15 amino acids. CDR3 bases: TGTGCCAGCAGCCAAGGGGGACTAGCGATAGCTACGCAGTATTTT. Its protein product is CASSQGGLAIATQYF.

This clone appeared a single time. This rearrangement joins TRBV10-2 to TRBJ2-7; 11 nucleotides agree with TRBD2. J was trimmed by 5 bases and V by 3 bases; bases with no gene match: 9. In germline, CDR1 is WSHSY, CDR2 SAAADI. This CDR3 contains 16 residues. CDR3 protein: CASSDPNSGGAHEQYF. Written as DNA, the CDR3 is TGCGCCAGCAGTGACCCCAATAGCGGGGGGGCCCACGAGCAGTACTTC.

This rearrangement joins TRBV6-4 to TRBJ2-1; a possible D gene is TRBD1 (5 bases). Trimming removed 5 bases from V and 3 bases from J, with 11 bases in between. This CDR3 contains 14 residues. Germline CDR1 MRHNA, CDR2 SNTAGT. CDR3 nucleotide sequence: TGTGCCAGCAGTACGTCAGACAGCTACAATGAGCAGTTCTTC. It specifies CASSTSDSYNEQFF.

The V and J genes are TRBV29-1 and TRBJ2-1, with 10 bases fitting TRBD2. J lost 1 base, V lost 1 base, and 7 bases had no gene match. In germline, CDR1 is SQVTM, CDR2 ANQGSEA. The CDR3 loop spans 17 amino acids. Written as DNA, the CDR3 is TGCAGCGTTGAAGGGAGAGCGGGGGGGACATCCTACAATGAGCAGTTCTTC. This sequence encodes CSVEGRAGGTSYNEQFF.

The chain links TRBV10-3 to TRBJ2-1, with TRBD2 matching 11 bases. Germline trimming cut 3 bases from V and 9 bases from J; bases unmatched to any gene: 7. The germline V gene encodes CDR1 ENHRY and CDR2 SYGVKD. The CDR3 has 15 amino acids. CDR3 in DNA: TGTGCCATCAGTGATAGCGGGGGGGCCAGGGGTGAGCAGTTCTTC. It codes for CAISDSGGARGEQFF.

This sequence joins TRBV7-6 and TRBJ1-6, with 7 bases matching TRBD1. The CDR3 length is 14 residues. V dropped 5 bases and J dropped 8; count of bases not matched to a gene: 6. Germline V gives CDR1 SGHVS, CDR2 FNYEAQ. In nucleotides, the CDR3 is TGTGCCAGCAGCCGGCAGGGGGTTGATTCACCCCTCCACTTT. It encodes CASSRQGVDSPLHF.

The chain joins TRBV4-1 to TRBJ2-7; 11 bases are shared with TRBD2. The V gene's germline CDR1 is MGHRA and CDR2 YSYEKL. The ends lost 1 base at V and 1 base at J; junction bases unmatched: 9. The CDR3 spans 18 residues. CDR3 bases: TGCGCCAGCAGCCAAGGCGGTCTGGGACTAGCGGATTCCTACGAGCAGTACTTC. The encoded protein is CASSQGGLGLADSYEQYF.

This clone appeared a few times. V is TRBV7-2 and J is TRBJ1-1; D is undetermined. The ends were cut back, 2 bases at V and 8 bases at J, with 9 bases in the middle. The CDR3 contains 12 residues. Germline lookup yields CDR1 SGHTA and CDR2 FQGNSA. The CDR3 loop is CASSLSAREAFF. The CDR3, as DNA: TGTGCCAGCAGCTTATCCGCCCGGGAAGCTTTCTTT.

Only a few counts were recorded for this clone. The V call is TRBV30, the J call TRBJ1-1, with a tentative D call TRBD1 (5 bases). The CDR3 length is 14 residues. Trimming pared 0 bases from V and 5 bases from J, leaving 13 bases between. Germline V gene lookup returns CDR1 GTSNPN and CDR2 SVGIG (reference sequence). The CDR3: CAWSVGRVSTEAFF. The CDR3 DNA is TGTGCCTGGAGTGTTGGCAGGGTATCAACTGAAGCTTTCTTT.